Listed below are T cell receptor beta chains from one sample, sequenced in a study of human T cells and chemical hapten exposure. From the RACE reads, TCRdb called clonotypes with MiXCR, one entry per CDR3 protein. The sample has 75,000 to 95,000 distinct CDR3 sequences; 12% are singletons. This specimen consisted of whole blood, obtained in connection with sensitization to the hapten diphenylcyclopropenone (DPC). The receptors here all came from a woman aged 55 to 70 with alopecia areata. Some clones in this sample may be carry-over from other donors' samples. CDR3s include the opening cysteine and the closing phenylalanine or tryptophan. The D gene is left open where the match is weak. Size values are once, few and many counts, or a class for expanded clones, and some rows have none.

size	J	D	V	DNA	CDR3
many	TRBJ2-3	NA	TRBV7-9	TGTGCCAGCAGCTTAGACCTCAGTAGCACAGATACGCAGTATTTT	CASSLDLSSTDTQYF
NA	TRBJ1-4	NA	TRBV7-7	TGTGCTAGCAGCGCAGAATTTTTATCTGAAAAACTGTTTTTT	CASSAEFLSEKLFF
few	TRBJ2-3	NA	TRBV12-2	TGTGCAAGTCGCTTAGTGTGCGCAGATACGCAGTATTTT	CASRLVCADTQYF
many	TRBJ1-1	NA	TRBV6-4	TGTGCCAGCAGTGACTCCCCCACAGGGACGACTGAAGCTTTCTTT	CASSDSPTGTTEAFF
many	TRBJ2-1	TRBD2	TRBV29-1	TGCAGCGTGGCCGGGACTAGACGCAATGAGCAGTTCTTC	CSVAGTRRNEQFF
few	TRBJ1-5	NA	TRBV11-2	TGTGCCAGCAGCTTCGGCTTCGCTCAGCCCCAGCATTTT	CASSFGFAQPQHF
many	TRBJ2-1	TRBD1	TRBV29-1	TGCAGCGTAGCGACCGGGACAGGGGCATACAATGAGCAGTTCTTC	CSVATGTGAYNEQFF
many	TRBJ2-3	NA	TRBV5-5	TGTGCCAGCAGCTTCCGAACCCTAGTGGGGGATACGCAGTATTTT	CASSFRTLVGDTQYF
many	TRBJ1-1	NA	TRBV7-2	TGTGCCAGCAGCTTAGCGCTGGGGAACACTGAAGCTTTCTTT	CASSLALGNTEAFF
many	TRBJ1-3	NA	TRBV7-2	TGTGCCAGCAGCGTACAGGCATACGGAAACACCATATATTTT	CASSVQAYGNTIYF
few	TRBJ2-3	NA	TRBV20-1	TGCAGTGCTAGAGGAGATACGCAGTATTTT	CSARGDTQYF
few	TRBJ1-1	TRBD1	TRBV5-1	TGCGCCAGCAGCCCGGGACAGGCCCCCGTGAACACTGAAGCTTTCTTT	CASSPGQAPVNTEAFF
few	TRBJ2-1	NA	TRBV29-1	TGCAGCGCTGCCACCGGAAGTAGGTCGGACAATGAGCAGTTCTTC	CSAATGSRSDNEQFF
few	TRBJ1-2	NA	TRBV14	TGTGCCAGCAGCCAAGCGAGACGGTATGGCTACACCTTC	CASSQARRYGYTF
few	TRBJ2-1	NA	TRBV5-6	TGTGCCAGCAGCTTCGGGCATTTGACATACAATGAGCAGTTCTTC	CASSFGHLTYNEQFF
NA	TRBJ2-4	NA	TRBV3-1	TGTGCCAGCAGCCACGACATAGGCCCGTCCAACATAGCCAAAAACATTCAGTACTTC	CASSHDIGPSNIAKNIQYF
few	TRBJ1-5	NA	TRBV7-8	TGTGCCAGCAGCTTACCAGGGGCAAGCAATCAGCCCCAGCATTTT	CASSLPGASNQPQHF
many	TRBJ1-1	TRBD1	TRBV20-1	TGCAGTGCCGACAGGGGAAGAACTGAAGCTTTCTTT	CSADRGRTEAFF
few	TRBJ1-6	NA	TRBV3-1	TGTGCCAGCAGCCAACAGGGGTTCACGTCCTATAATTCACCCCTCCACTTT	CASSQQGFTSYNSPLHF
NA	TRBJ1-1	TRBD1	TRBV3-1	TGTGCCAGCAGCCATCAGACAGGGTACGTTGGGACTGAAGCTTTCTTT	CASSHQTGYVGTEAFF
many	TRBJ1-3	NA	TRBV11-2	TGTGCCAGCAGTCTAGGTTATGGGACGGCAGTCTTCCCCTCTGGAAACACCATATATTTT	CASSLGYGTAVFPSGNTIYF
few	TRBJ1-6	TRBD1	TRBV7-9	TGTGCCAGCAGCTTGGACAGGGGGCAGGGGTCACCCCTCCACTTT	CASSLDRGQGSPLHF
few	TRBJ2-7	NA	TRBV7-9	TGTGCCAGCGCCACTGACGCGCCTGAGACCTACGAGCAGTACTTC	CASATDAPETYEQYF
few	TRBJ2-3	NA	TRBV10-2	TGCGCCAGCAGTGAGTCGGAGCTTCAAGATACGCAGTATTTT	CASSESELQDTQYF
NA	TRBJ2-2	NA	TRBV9	TGTGCCAGCAGCTCTTCTTCGGGCACCGGGGAGCTGTTTTTT	CASSSSSGTGELFF
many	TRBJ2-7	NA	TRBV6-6	TGTGCCAGCAGTCATGGGACGGTTTCCTACGAGCAGTACTTC	CASSHGTVSYEQYF
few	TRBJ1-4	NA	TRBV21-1	TGTGCCAGCAGCAAAATTTCGGGAGGTCCTGAAAAACTGTTTTTT	CASSKISGGPEKLFF
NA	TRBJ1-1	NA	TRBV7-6	TGTGCCAGCAGCTTAGGGACGAATACTGAAGCTTTCTTT	CASSLGTNTEAFF
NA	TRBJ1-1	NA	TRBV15	TGTGCCACCAGCAGAGTAGACTTCGGGGTGACTGAAGCTTTCTTT	CATSRVDFGVTEAFF
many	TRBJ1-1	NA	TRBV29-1	TGCAGCGTTGAACCTCAAGGGAATGAAGCTTTCTTT	CSVEPQGNEAFF
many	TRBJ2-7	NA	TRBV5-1	TGCGCCAGCAGCTTGACGATCTACGAGCAGTACTTC	CASSLTIYEQYF
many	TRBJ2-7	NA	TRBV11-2	TGTGCCAGCAGCCCAGAGCCAAGACGCTCCGAGCAGTACTTC	CASSPEPRRSEQYF
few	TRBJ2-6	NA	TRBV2	TGTGCCAGCAGAGCCGGGAACTCTGGGGCCAACGTCCTGACTTTC	CASRAGNSGANVLTF
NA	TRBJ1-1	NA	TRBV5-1	TGCGCCAGCAGCTTGAGTCAGCCGAACACTGAAGCTTTCTTT	CASSLSQPNTEAFF
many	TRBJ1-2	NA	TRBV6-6	TGTGCCAGCAGTTTCCCCCTCTTTGTCAGGGAGGGCTACACCTTC	CASSFPLFVREGYTF
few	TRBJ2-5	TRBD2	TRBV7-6	TGTGCCAGCAGCTTGGCTAGCGGGGGAAAGACCCAGTACTTC	CASSLASGGKTQYF
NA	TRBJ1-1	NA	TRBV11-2	TGTGCCAGCAGCCCTATGCCCGCGGCGGCCACTGAAGCTTTCTTT	CASSPMPAAATEAFF
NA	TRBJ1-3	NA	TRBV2	TGTGCCAGCGGGGATGACTGGATCGCTGGAAACACCATATATTTT	CASGDDWIAGNTIYF
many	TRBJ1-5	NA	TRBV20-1	TGCAGTGCCTCCGGACGGCCCAATCAGCCCCAGCATTTT	CSASGRPNQPQHF
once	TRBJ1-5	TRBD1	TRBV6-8	TGTGCCAGCAGTTACCTGGGGACAGGGATGCAGCCCCAGCATTTT	CASSYLGTGMQPQHF